This T cell receptor (beta chain) was identified during a study of blood T cell repertoires in COVID-19. The protocol was immunoSEQ multiplex PCR, while the TCRdb copy is restricted to in-frame clones and leaves out a portion. The sample carries fewer than 90,000 clones, around nine tenths recorded once. Germline CDR1 MDHEN, CDR2 SYDVKM. V was shortened by 7 bases and J by 4 bases, with 16 bases between the two germline ends. This CDR3 has 14 residues. The sequencing sample was made of peripheral blood. The rearrangement uses TRBV28 and TRBJ1-1, with a possible D match to TRBD1 (5 bases). This TCR was sampled from a man aged 50 to 59 with active or convalescent COVID-19. The CDR3 sequence: CASITLGGGTEAFF. The CDR3 nucleotides read TGTGCCAGCATTACCCTCGGGGGGGGCACTGAAGCTTTCTTT. The full variable domain, rest sourced from reference TRBV28 and TRBJ1-1, is DVKVTQSSRYLVKRTGEKVFLECVQDMDHENMFWYRQDPGLGLRLIYFSYDVKMKEKGDIPEGYSVSREKKERFSLILESASTNQTSMYLCASITLGGGTEAFFGQGTRLTVV.